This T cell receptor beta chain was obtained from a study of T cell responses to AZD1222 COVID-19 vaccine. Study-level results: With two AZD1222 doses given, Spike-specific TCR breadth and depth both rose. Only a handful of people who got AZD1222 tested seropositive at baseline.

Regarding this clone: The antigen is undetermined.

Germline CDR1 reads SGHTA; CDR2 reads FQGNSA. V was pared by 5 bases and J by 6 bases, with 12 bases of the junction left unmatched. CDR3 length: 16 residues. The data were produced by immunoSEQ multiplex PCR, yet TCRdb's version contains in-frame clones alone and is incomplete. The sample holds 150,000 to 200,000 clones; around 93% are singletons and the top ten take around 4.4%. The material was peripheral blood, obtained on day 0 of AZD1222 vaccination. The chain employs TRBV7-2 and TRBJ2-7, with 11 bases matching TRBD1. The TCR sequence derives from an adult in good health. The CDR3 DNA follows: TGTGCCAGCAGCCCCAGAGAAGCGGACAGGGGGCGCGAGCAGTACTTC. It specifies CASSPREADRGREQYF.